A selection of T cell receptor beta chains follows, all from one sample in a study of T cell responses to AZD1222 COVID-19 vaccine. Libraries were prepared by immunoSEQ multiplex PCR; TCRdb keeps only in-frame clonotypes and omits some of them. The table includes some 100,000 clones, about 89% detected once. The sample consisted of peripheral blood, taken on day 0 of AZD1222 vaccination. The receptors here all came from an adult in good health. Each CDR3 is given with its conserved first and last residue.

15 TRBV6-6 CASSFRQSGANVLTF
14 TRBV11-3 CASSPGQYNSPLHF
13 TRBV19 CASSMGGALGAFF
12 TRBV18 CASSPRGDTQYF
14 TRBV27 CASTPFAGDNEQFF
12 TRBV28 CASAALFDGYTF
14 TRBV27 CASSLSGTSNGYTF
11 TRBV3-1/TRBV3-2 CASSHLDEQFF
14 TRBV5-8 CASRTGGATDTQYF
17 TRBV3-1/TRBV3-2 CASSQAYGTGRSGEQYF
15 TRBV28 CASSSGQGRTDGYTF
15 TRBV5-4 CASTNGRSGANVLTF
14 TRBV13 CASSLPGSNTEAFF
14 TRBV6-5 CASSLLGGHYGYTF
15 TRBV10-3 CAISESGAGPYEQYF
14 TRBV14 CASSFSGSAGELFF
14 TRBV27 CASSLSPRTYEQYF
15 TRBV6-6 CASCPRPLSYNEQFF
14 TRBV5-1 CASSPRASTDTQYF
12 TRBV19 CASAALNQPQHF
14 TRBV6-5 CASSSRTGNTEAFF
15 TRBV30 CAWRSEYSYNSPLHF
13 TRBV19 CASRGELNSPLHF
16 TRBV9 CASSVAIRDRGEKLFF
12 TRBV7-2 CASSLIYNEQFF
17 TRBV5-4 CASSSFSLAALADTQYF
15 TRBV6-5 CASSLLGQLGGTQYF
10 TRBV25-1 CASGNYGYTF
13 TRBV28 CACAWDNSYEQYF
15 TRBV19 CASSIEGASNQPQHF
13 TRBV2 CASSDSIEEKLFF